This T cell receptor beta chain derives from a study of blood T cell repertoires in COVID-19. Across the study: Both acute and convalescent COVID-19 samples were obtained from the United States, Italy and Spain. PBMCs, B-cell-depleted T cells, or T cells were the source of the cDNA or gDNA that made up the material.

In the authors' workflow: Amplification of reference gene primers was used by the study to estimate nucleated cell counts. Repertoires were generated with immunoSEQ multiplex PCR, while TCRdb's copy carries only in-frame clones and drops some. The DNA gave D and trimming, while V, J and clone size come from that table. The repertoire holds some 220,000 clones, with roughly 88% as singletons. This sequence was found in a man in his fifties with active or convalescent COVID-19. The sequencing sample was made of peripheral blood.

Here the CDR3 reads CASSEGNSGTQYF. The CDR3 DNA sequence: TGTGCCAGCAGTGAAGGCAACTCGGGGACCCAGTACTTC. The chain combines TRBV6-1 with TRBJ2-5; D not certain. Germline V gene data show CDR1 as MNHNS and CDR2 as SASEGT. V gave up 1 base and J gave up 7 bases, with 10 bases separating them. This CDR3 spans 13 amino acids.